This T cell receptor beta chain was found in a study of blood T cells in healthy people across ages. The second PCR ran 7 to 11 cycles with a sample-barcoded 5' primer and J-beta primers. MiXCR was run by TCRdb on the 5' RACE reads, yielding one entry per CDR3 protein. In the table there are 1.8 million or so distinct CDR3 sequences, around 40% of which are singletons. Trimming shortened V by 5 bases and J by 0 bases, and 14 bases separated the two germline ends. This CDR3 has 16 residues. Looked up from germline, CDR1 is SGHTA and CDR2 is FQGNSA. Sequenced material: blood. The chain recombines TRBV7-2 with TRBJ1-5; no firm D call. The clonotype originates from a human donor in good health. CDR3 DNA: TGTGCCAGCAGCCGGCGGGCATATTATAGCAATCAGCCCCAGCATTTT. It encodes CASSRRAYYSNQPQHF.